Listed below are T cell receptor beta chains from one sample, sequenced in a study of cytotoxic CD8 clonotypes in ibrutinib-treated CLL. Clones were sequenced by immunoSEQ multiplex PCR, and TCRdb holds only the in-frame ones, with some missing. The data show under 300,000 clones, 70% seen once. The material sequenced was PBMCs, taken after 24 months of ibrutinib treatment. These receptors were taken from a human donor with chronic lymphocytic leukemia. The CDR3 runs from the conserved cysteine through the conserved F or W. Fields, in order: D gene, J gene, V gene, clone size, CDR3 protein, CDR3 DNA. A D gene is named only where the DNA matches it firmly. Rows may omit the clone size; those that give it use once, few, many or a size class.

TRBD1 TRBJ1-2 TRBV25-1 NA CASSETTGAFGYGYTF TGTGCCAGCAGTGAAACTACAGGGGCGTTCGGATATGGCTACACCTTC
NA TRBJ1-2 TRBV6-6 NA CATRGGSIYTF TGTGCCACCCGTGGGGGTTCAATATATACCTTC
NA TRBJ2-1 TRBV7-9 NA CASSARVEGAIYNEQFF TGTGCCAGCAGCGCTAGGGTAGAAGGGGCTATCTACAATGAGCAGTTCTTC
TRBD2 TRBJ2-1 TRBV7-9 NA CASSFSGRYSIEQFF TGTGCCAGCAGCTTTAGCGGGAGGTATTCTATTGAGCAGTTCTTC
NA TRBJ2-5 TRBV7-2 NA CASSTEGSSQETQYF TGTGCCAGCAGCACTGAGGGATCTTCACAAGAGACCCAGTACTTC
TRBD2 TRBJ2-3 TRBV5-1 NA CASSPQTSSSTDTQYF TGCGCCAGCAGCCCGCAGACTAGCTCTAGCACAGATACGCAGTATTTT
TRBD2 TRBJ2-5 TRBV7-8 NA CASSESPGSSGRAYQETQYF TGTGCCAGCAGCGAATCACCCGGGTCTAGCGGGAGGGCCTACCAAGAGACCCAGTACTTC
TRBD1 TRBJ2-7 TRBV6-5 NA CATSILDRGPYEQYF TGTGCCACATCAATCCTGGACAGGGGGCCTTACGAGCAGTACTTC
NA TRBJ1-1 TRBV30 few CAWSVPQPATEAFF TGTGCCTGGAGTGTACCGCAACCAGCCACTGAAGCTTTCTTT
NA TRBJ2-7 TRBV18 few CASSPGRDYEQYF TGTGCCAGCTCACCAGGCAGGGACTACGAGCAGTACTTC
NA TRBJ2-3 TRBV28 NA CASSLGDRADTQYF TGTGCCAGCAGTTTAGGGGACCGGGCAGATACGCAGTATTTT